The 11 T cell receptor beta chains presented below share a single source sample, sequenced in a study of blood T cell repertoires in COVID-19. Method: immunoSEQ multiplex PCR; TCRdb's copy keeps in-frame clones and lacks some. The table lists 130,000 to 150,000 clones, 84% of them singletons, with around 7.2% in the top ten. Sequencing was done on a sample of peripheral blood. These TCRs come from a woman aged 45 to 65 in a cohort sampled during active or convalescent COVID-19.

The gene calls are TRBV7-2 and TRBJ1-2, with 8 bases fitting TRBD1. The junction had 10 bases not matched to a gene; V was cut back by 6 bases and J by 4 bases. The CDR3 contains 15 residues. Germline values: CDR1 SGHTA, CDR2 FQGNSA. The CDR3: CASRKPGQESYGYTF. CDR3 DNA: TGTGCCAGCAGGAAACCGGGACAGGAGTCCTATGGCTACACCTTC.

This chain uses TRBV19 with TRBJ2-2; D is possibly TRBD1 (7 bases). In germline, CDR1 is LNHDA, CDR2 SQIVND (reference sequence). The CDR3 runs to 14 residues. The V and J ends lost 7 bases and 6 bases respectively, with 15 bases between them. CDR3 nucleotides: TGTGCCAGTAAGGAGCAGGGGGGAGCCGGGGAGCTGTTTTTT. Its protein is CASKEQGGAGELFF.

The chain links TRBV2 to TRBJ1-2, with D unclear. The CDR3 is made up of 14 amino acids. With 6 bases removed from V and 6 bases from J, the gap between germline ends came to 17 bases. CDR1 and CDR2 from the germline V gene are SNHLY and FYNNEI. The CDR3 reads CASSASGPSDGYTF. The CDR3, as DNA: TGTGCCAGCAGCGCGAGCGGCCCCTCGGATGGCTACACCTTC.

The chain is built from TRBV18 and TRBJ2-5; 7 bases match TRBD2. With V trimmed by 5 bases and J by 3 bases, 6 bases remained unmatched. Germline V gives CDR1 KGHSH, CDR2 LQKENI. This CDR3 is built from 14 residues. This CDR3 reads CASSATSEEETQYF. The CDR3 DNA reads TGTGCCAGCTCAGCTACTAGCGAAGAAGAGACCCAGTACTTC.

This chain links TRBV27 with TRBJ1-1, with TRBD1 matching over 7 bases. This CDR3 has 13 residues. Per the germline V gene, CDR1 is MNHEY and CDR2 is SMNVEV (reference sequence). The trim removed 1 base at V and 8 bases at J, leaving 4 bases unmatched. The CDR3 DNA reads TGTGCCAGCAGTTTATTAGGGGGCGGGGAAGCTTTCTTT. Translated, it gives CASSLLGGGEAFF.

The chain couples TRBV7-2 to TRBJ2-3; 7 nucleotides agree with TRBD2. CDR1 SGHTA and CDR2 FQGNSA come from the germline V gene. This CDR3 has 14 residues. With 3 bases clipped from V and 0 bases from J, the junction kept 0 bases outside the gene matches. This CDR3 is CASSFSGSTDTQYF. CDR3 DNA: TGTGCCAGCAGCTTTAGCGGGAGCACAGATACGCAGTATTTT. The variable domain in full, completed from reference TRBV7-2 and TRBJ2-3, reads GAGVSQSPSNKVTEKGKDVELRCDPISGHTALYWYRQSLGQGLEFLIYFQGNSAPDKSGLPSDRFSAERTGGSVSTLTIQRTQQEDSAVYLCASSFSGSTDTQYFGPGTRLTVL.

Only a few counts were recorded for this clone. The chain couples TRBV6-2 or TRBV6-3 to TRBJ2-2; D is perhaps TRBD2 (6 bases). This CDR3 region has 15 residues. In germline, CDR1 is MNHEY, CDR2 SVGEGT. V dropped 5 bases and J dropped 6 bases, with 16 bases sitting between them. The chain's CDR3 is CASSRLTGVPGELFF. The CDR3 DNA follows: TGTGCCAGCAGTCGGCTCACGGGGGTGCCCGGGGAGCTGTTTTTT.

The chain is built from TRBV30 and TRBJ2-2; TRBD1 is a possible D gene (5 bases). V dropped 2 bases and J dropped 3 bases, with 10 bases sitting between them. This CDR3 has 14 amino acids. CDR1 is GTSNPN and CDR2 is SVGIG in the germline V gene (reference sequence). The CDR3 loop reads CAWSSRVHTGELFF. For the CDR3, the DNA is TGTGCCTGGAGTTCCAGGGTGCACACCGGGGAGCTGTTTTTT.

The CDR3 sequence: CASSRQGPGEQYF. CDR3 in DNA: TGTGCCAGCAGCCGACAGGGCCCCGGCGAGCAGTACTTC. The chain recombines TRBV7-2 with TRBJ2-7; 7 nucleotides align to TRBD1. J was trimmed by 6 bases and V by 5 bases; bases with no gene match: 7. The CDR3 covers 13 residues. Germline CDR1 and CDR2: SGHTA and FQGNSA.

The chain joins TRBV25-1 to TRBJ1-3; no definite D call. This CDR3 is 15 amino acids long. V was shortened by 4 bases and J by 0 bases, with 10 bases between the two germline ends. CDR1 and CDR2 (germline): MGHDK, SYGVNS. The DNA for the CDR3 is TGTGCCAGCAGTGCCCGAGTGAGCTCTGGAAACACCATATATTTT. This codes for CASSARVSSGNTIYF. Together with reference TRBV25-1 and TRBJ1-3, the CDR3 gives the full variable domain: EADIYQTPRYLVIGTGKKITLECSQTMGHDKMYWYQQDPGMELHLIHYSYGVNSTEKGDLSSESTVSRIRTEHFPLTLESARPSHTSQYLCASSARVSSGNTIYFGEGSWLTVV.

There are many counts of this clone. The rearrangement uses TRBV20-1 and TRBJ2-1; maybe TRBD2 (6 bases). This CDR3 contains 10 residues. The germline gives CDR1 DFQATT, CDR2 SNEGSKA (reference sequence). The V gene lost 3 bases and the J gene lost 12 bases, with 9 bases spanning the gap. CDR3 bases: TGCAGTGCTAGTAGGGACTGGCAGTTCTTC. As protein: CSASRDWQFF.